This T cell receptor (beta chain) comes out of a study of blood T cell repertoires in COVID-19. Study background: Acute and convalescent COVID-19 samples came from the United States, Italy and Spain. PBMCs, B-cell-depleted T cells, or T cells were the source of the cDNA or gDNA that made up the material.

This CDR3 contains 17 residues. Germline loops: CDR1 MGHRA, CDR2 YSYEKL. Trimming took 1 base from V and 1 from J, leaving 14 bases between them. In the authors' methods: Amplifying reference gene primers gave estimates of nucleated cell counts. The table came from immunoSEQ multiplex PCR; TCRdb's copy has only in-frame clones and leaves some out. The V and J calls and clone size are taken from that table; D and trimming were inferred from the DNA. The sample includes around 260,000 clones, 80% to 90% of them seen just once. Sequencing was carried out using peripheral blood. The rearrangement uses TRBV4-1 and TRBJ1-5; D possibly corresponds to TRBD1 (6 bases). The receptor's source is a woman aged 25 to 39 with active or convalescent COVID-19. CDR3 region: CASSQGQGMGSNQPQHF. The CDR3 nucleotides are TGCGCCAGCAGCCAAGGGCAGGGGATGGGAAGCAATCAGCCCCAGCATTTT.